A selection of T cell receptor beta chains follows, all from one sample in a study of control samples from healthy donors and cancer patients. Data came from immunoSEQ multiplex PCR; TCRdb stores just in-frame clones and leaves some out. The table records roughly 79,000 clones, approximately 80% of them present only once. Specimen: blood. These TCRs come from a man over 45 in good health. CDR3s leave out the opening cysteine and the closing phenylalanine or tryptophan. The order of the fields is CDR3 length, V gene, J gene, CDR3 protein.

14	TRBV19	TRBJ2-1	ASSIGTSGIYNEQF
10	TRBV25-1	TRBJ2-5	ASSQGPETQY
10	TRBV12-3/TRBV12-4	TRBJ1-2	ATWGRSYGYT
12	TRBV11-3	TRBJ2-3	ASSAGTSGDTQY
14	TRBV6-1	TRBJ1-1	ASSQDRTGANTEAF
12	TRBV11-3	TRBJ1-6	ASSLGTGGRPLH
13	TRBV7-2	TRBJ1-2	ASSFSGQGNYGYT
9	TRBV29-1	TRBJ2-7	SVLTGREQY
13	TRBV6-1	TRBJ2-7	ASSDRDRVSYEQY
12	TRBV28	TRBJ1-5	ASTLPLGNQPQH
11	TRBV19	TRBJ2-7	ASSLGLSYEQY
14	TRBV5-6	TRBJ2-3	ASSPGEAGGTDTQY
14	TRBV7-2	TRBJ2-1	ASSFGGQGAIFEQF
10	TRBV7-9	TRBJ2-5	ASSYSGTEKY
14	TRBV7-6	TRBJ2-2	ASSLGLAGGSGELF
8	TRBV20-1	TRBJ1-2	SDTGNGYT
11	TRBV16	TRBJ1-1	ASSPGGNTEAF
13	TRBV24-1	TRBJ2-1	ATSRDRSSYNEQF
10	TRBV12-3/TRBV12-4	TRBJ2-1	ASSSLSNEQF
13	TRBV14	TRBJ1-1	ASSQGQATNTEAF
13	TRBV28	TRBJ2-1	ASSWPAVSSNEQF
13	TRBV4-3	TRBJ2-3	ASSQDGTKRDTQY
14	TRBV2	TRBJ1-2	ASSQDRGRWGGGYT
16	TRBV5-8	TRBJ2-2	ASFNPPPFTLNTGELF
11	TRBV24-1	TRBJ1-1	ATSPRGRTEAF
17	TRBV6-6	TRBJ1-2	ASSSGGWDHASSNYGYT
12	TRBV7-9	TRBJ2-7	ASSLVPGGYEQY